The sequence of this T cell receptor beta chain was determined in a study of tumor and adjacent non-tumor tissue in lung cancer. About the study: Around 4.4 million productive TCRbeta reads were obtained per sample on average. Study conclusions and caveats: In normal lung, the top 100 clones were significantly more dominant than in tumor. TCR diversity was significantly greater in tumor than normal lung tissue.

The CDR3 runs to 16 residues. Trimming took 3 bases from V and 2 from J; bases not matched to a gene: 12. Per the germline V gene, CDR1 is SQVTM and CDR2 is ANQGSEA. About this clonotype: Its antigen is unknown. The CDR3 end shows no conserved phenylalanine or tryptophan, and so a read error is likely.

A modified ARM-PCR protocol with three rounds of nested PCR amplified TCRbeta. Each CDR3 protein is one row after TCRdb ran MiXCR on the multiplex PCR reads. The profile covers fewer than 85,000 distinct CDR3 sequences, with over 80% appearing a single time and about 14% taken by the ten largest. RNA was extracted from bulk tissue without any cell sorting. Newly diagnosed lung cancer patients had thoracic surgery in China, August–November 2014, without prior chemotherapy. Sequencing was performed on lung tumor tissue. The chain couples TRBV29-1 to TRBJ2-5; 7 bases are shared with TRBD2. This receptor was obtained from a woman aged 45-60 years with non-small cell lung cancer. DNA of the CDR3: TGCAGCGTTGATGGGGGAACCAGCGGGGTTCAAGAGACCCAGTACGTC. Amino acid sequence: CSVDGGTSGVQETQYV.